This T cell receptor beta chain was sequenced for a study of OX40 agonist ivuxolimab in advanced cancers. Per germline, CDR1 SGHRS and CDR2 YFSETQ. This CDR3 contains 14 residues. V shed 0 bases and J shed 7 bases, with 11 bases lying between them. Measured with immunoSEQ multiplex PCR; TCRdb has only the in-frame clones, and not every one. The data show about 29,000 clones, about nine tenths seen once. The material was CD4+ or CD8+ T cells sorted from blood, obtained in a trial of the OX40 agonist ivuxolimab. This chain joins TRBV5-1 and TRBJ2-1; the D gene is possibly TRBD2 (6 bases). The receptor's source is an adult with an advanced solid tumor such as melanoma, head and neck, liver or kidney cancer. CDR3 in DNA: TGCGCCAGCAGCTTGGTTGCGGGACGGAATGAGCAGTTCTTC. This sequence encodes CASSLVAGRNEQFF.